This T cell receptor beta chain comes out of a study of cytomegalovirus exposure and HLA in healthy donors (dated by TCRdb to the late 2010s). Looking at the study overall: An earlier analysis of more than 550 of the donors reported under 300 Gb of sequence data and some 110 million unique TCR beta sequences obtained from around 170 million T cells. About 320 gigabases of sequencing data and 70 million to 100 million unique TCR sequences were included in an early release covering over 600 HLA-typed donors. Of the 300 to 450 genotyped donors, 65% to 90% were placed in the genetic ancestry cluster associated with self-reported Caucasian donors. The study aimed to test whether signatures of past pathogen exposure could be identified by cataloging public T cell receptors. The study profiled the T cell repertoires of under 850 subjects by immunosequencing and related them to cytomegalovirus serostatus. Along with the roughly 610-subject first cohort, a separate validation cohort of around 110 different subjects was used. To predict cytomegalovirus infection status, the study combined high-throughput TCR immunosequencing, statistical association of individual TCRs with disease status, and machine learning. A later analysis re-examined previously published TCR beta repertoires from just over 650 donors and added high-resolution HLA genotyping to investigate patterns of TCR occurrence. Rather than using new phenotypic data, the later analysis identified candidate immune exposures from TCR beta sequences and from how often those sequences occurred across donors. An earlier analysis of approximately 630 of the donors applied high-throughput TCR beta sequencing to assess whether each TCR beta V gene segment acted as functional or pseudogenic. Donor age, sex, ethnicity and CMV serostatus were collected together with the repertoire data. A later genetic analysis used genome-wide SNP genotypes for about three fifths of the 666 donors, treating that subset as a discovery cohort. Every repertoire in the discovery cohort had been generated on one and the same sequencing platform. HLA typing covered class I and class II loci at four-digit resolution. The number of typed donors differed by locus: 629-630 for A, B, C, DRB1 and DQB1; 500 to 550 for DQA1; roughly 600 for DPA1; and roughly 470 for DPB1. Five DR-DQ haplotypes were handled as single units for association and clustering because linkage in the cohort was strong. Across some 400 genotyped donors of the cohort, an average of approximately 220,000 unique TCR beta nucleotide sequences per donor were sequenced, and roughly 20% of those sequences were non-productive. The study at large found these results: HLA typing was unavailable for some donors at each locus, so association tests used only the typed subset. In vitro tests confirmed that a few of the cytomegalovirus-associated TCR beta chains recognize cytomegalovirus antigens. At a false discovery rate of 0.05, a later analysis linked under 20,000 TCR beta sequences to specific HLA alleles. Sequencing depth was assumed to be roughly uniform across donors in the presence/absence analyses, though that assumption may not hold. In a later analysis, HLA-associated TCR beta chains were found to be more clonally expanded and to have lower generation probabilities than equally common non-associated chains. When HLA alleles, especially DR and DQ, strongly co-occurred, attributing TCR associations to individual alleles was difficult. A later analysis reported that several top co-occurrence clusters appeared linked to parvovirus B19, influenza, CMV and Epstein-Barr virus. An association between a missense DCLRE1C variant and V-gene and J-gene trimming of TCR beta chains was found in a later genetic analysis and replicated in an independent cohort. According to the authors, the approach could potentially be generalized to other disease states and immunological phenotypes. This cohort had only TCR beta chains sequenced, and the lack of alpha or paired-chain data limited which features could be detected. According to a later analysis, TCR association rates differed among HLA loci, with DRB1 alleles showing the most associated TCRs and HLA-C alleles showing the fewest. Because counts were too low, some 17 rarely observed V segments, including chromosome 9 orphons, were excluded from the earlier analysis of around 590 of the donors. A group of highly shared sequence variants was considered likely to be a technical artifact of the sequencing pipeline. Linkage disequilibrium might explain the correlated functional status among segregating V segments, but an unknown experimental factor could not be excluded. The study gave a list of 150 to 200 TCR beta chains associated with cytomegalovirus. In a later genetic analysis, fewer N-insertions in productive TCRs were reported among donors in an Asian-associated ancestry cluster than the roughly 640-donor mean. While some public TCRs were present in many individuals, most TCR sequences turned up only very rarely across donors. According to a later analysis, most CMV-associated TCR beta chains appeared to be HLA-restricted, and the HLA associations seemed to be driven largely by CMV exposure. An earlier analysis of 587 of the donors showed that most TCR beta V segments appeared in productive rearrangements either about 87% or about 30% of the time, which broadly matched IMGT annotations. A further reported finding was that TCR beta sequences accurately predicted the HLA-A and HLA-B alleles for most subjects in the first cohort. For the cohort, immune exposure information was limited to CMV serostatus. The classifier was reported to diagnose cytomegalovirus status with high specificity and sensitivity in both the original cohort and the validation cohort. Some IMGT-functional V segments, including TRBV6-2 and TRBV6-3, could not be distinguished by the 87-base-pair reads and were therefore excluded.

The library relied on the immunoSEQ multiplex PCR assay. The multiplex PCR relied on a mix of 60 forward primers for TCR Vbeta segments and 13 reverse primers for TCR Jbeta segments. The CDR3 region of rearranged TCR beta genes was amplified from genomic DNA by a multiplex PCR assay. The Illumina HiSeq System was used to sequence the amplified TCR beta libraries as 87-base-pair reads. Processing in the source paper ran as follows. In a later analysis, some 80 million unique TCR beta chains were counted across the roughly 700 repertoires, and around 10 million of these chains were shared by at least two donors. A nearest-neighbor algorithm error-corrected the raw reads and collapsed the reads into unique sequences, merging closely related sequences to remove PCR and sequencing errors. To assign V, D and J gene segments, CDR3 sequences were aligned to IMGT reference sequences. Each retained sequence needed at least a six-nucleotide match to both a V gene segment and a J gene segment. Rearrangements were called productive when the CDR3 lacked stop codons and stayed in frame with V and J; all others were non-productive. Following IMGT convention, CDR3 was defined as the stretch from the second conserved V-encoded cysteine to the conserved J-encoded phenylalanine. The earlier analysis of about 500 of the donors excluded sequences that lacked an unambiguous match to a single V gene segment. An earlier analysis of around 600 of the donors classified V segments as functional when productive rearrangements were above 56.7% and as segregating when the standard deviation between donors was above 5%. A statistical classification framework was built to diagnose cytomegalovirus status from the catalog of TCR beta chain sequences. In a later analysis, TCR nucleotide sequences were compared against IMGT/GENE-DB human TR gene sequences so that V and J genes could be assigned. Using the TCRdist pipeline, a later analysis assigned CDR3 sequences along with most-parsimonious VDJ recombination scenarios. In a later analysis, each TCR beta chain was defined by its CDR3 amino acid sequence together with its V-gene family, and reads without a unique V-gene family were excluded. A later analysis removed several hundred highly shared, low-generation-probability nucleotide sequences to deal with suspected cross-contamination and a sequencing artifact. In a later analysis, a clonal expansion index was calculated for each public chain from normalized within-repertoire ranks of inferred template counts. A later analysis computed generation probabilities with a VDJ recombination model fitted to out-of-frame rearrangements, and checked the results against IGoR. In a later analysis, TCR-TCR, TCR-HLA and TCR-CMV co-occurrence was scored with hypergeometric tests, and a repertoire-size bias correction was applied to TCR pairs. A later analysis estimated false discovery rates by permuting HLA or CMV assignments 20 times. In a later analysis, co-occurring TCRs were grouped using DBSCAN, and TCRdist sequence similarity was added for clustering within HLA-allele-positive subsets. Co-occurrence clustering excluded repertoires with fewer than 30,000 or more than 120,000 public chains, plus five with anomalous nucleotide sharing. Sourced from immuneACCESS, this table was stored by TCRdb with only in-frame sequences that have V and J called. A share of the clones is absent; for the studies checked, an unresolved V gene accounts for under half, and the remainder has no known explanation. The V and J calls and clone size are taken from that table; D and trimming were inferred from the DNA. The sample contains some 130,000 clones, around three quarters of them found a single time. The top ten clonotypes cover 4% to 5.5% of the sample.

The cohort was made up of 666 healthy bone marrow donors. At the time of sampling, every cohort member was nominally healthy, though immune exposures that went unrecorded were likely present. CMV serostatus was positive for 250 to 300 and negative for about 55% of the 666 cohort members, and was not recorded for this donor. A peripheral blood sample was provided by each donor, and peripheral blood mononuclear cells were used for TCR beta sequencing. Genomic DNA extraction from the blood cell samples was performed with the Qiagen DNeasy Blood Extraction Kit. For this clone: The clone's antigen remains unknown. It has no much larger one-base neighbor in the sample; base qualities were not kept.

From cysteine to phenylalanine, the CDR3 is 15 amino acids long. This entry keeps only the CDR3 DNA: 45 bases, framed from base 1. The germline V gene specifies KGHSH as CDR1 and LQKENI as CDR2. V ends up 5 bases short and J 3 bases short, with an unmatched junction base count of 8. The rearrangement combines TRBV18 with TRBJ1-2; TRBD1 fits 8 bases in the junction. This sequence originates from a man in his thirties or forties in good health. The source material was PBMCs. The CDR3 reads as follows: CASSAGQGVDYGYTF. DNA sequence: TGTGCCAGCTCAGCAGGACAGGGCGTTGACTATGGCTACACCTTC.